These T cell receptor beta chains were read from a single sample in a study of blood T cell repertoires in COVID-19. Generated by immunoSEQ multiplex PCR, the TCRdb table keeps only in-frame clones and is missing some. The sample has roughly 90,000 clones; less than 85% are singletons. Source material: peripheral blood. The source is a woman in her 70s with acute or convalescent COVID-19. Both conserved end residues are part of each CDR3. D genes are given only for firm matches. Clone size is not always given. Where it is, it says once, few, many or a class for expanded clones.

D gene: TRBD1; clone size: .; V gene: TRBV6-1; J gene: TRBJ1-2; CDR3 protein: CASSEALQVTGRGYTF
D gene: TRBD2; clone size: few; V gene: TRBV11-3; J gene: TRBJ2-1; CDR3 protein: CASSLGGLDNEQFF
D gene: TRBD1; clone size: .; V gene: TRBV2; J gene: TRBJ2-6; CDR3 protein: CASSARQGTGANVLTF
D gene: .; clone size: .; V gene: TRBV28; J gene: TRBJ2-1; CDR3 protein: CASSLAGRSQFF
D gene: .; clone size: .; V gene: TRBV3-1/TRBV3-2; J gene: TRBJ1-2; CDR3 protein: CASSQRGNYGYTF
D gene: .; clone size: once; V gene: TRBV19; J gene: TRBJ1-6; CDR3 protein: CASRIGRDGSPLHF
D gene: .; clone size: .; V gene: TRBV7-9; J gene: TRBJ1-2; CDR3 protein: CASSPSGGNYGYTF
D gene: TRBD1; clone size: .; V gene: TRBV10-3; J gene: TRBJ2-3; CDR3 protein: CAIRTGQNTDTQYF
D gene: .; clone size: .; V gene: TRBV7-3; J gene: TRBJ2-2; CDR3 protein: CASSLYFTGELFF
D gene: TRBD1; clone size: .; V gene: TRBV5-4; J gene: TRBJ1-2; CDR3 protein: CASSPTGQVGGYTF
D gene: .; clone size: .; V gene: TRBV7-3; J gene: TRBJ2-2; CDR3 protein: CASSRGPTGELFF
D gene: TRBD2; clone size: once; V gene: TRBV20-1; J gene: TRBJ2-3; CDR3 protein: CSASRLAGTLSTDTQYF
D gene: .; clone size: .; V gene: TRBV3-1/TRBV3-2; J gene: TRBJ2-5; CDR3 protein: CASSQAGETQYF
D gene: .; clone size: .; V gene: TRBV6-5; J gene: TRBJ2-7; CDR3 protein: CASSYRREQYF
D gene: TRBD2; clone size: .; V gene: TRBV29-1; J gene: TRBJ2-7; CDR3 protein: CSVEEWRGSNEQYF
D gene: .; clone size: .; V gene: TRBV7-2; J gene: TRBJ2-4; CDR3 protein: CASSRGVSENIQYF
D gene: .; clone size: .; V gene: TRBV6-8; J gene: TRBJ2-2; CDR3 protein: CASSQGHYTGELFF
D gene: TRBD2; clone size: .; V gene: TRBV19; J gene: TRBJ2-2; CDR3 protein: CASSILAGAGELFF
D gene: .; clone size: once; V gene: TRBV27; J gene: TRBJ1-1; CDR3 protein: CASSLWLNTEAFF
D gene: TRBD1; clone size: .; V gene: TRBV5-4; J gene: TRBJ2-7; CDR3 protein: CASSVGQGAANEQYF